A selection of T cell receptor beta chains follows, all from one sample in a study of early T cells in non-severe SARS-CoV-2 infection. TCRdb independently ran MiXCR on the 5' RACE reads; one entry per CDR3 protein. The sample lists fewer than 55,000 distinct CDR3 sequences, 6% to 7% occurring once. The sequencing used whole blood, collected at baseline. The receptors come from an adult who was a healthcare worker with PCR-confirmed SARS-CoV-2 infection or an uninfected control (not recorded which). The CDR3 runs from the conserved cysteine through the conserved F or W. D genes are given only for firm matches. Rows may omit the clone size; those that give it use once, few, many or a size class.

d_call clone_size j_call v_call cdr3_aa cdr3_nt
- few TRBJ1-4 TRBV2 CASNQGEKLFF TGTGCCAGCAACCAGGGTGAAAAACTGTTTTTT
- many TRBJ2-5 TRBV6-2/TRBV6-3 CASSYSIMFGRETQYF TGTGCCAGCAGTTACTCGATTATGTTCGGCAGGGAGACCCAGTACTTC
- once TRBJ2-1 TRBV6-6 CAVLGGANNEQFF TGTGCCGTCCTAGGCGGGGCAAACAATGAGCAGTTCTTC
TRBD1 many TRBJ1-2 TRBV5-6 CASSSDRGNYGYTF TGTGCCAGCAGCTCTGACAGGGGGAATTATGGCTACACCTTC
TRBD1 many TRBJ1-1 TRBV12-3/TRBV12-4 CASSWQGANTEAFF TGTGCCAGCAGTTGGCAGGGGGCGAACACTGAAGCTTTCTTT
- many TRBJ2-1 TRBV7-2 CASSLASASYNEQFF TGTGCCAGCAGCTTAGCTAGCGCGTCCTACAATGAGCAGTTCTTC
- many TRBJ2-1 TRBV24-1 CATSDVSGGWRSSYNEQFF TGTGCCACCAGTGATGTCTCGGGGGGCTGGAGATCCTCCTACAATGAGCAGTTCTTC
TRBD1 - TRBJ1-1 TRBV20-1 CSARDPGQAAQKAFF TGCAGTGCTAGAGACCCGGGACAGGCCGCGCAGAAAGCTTTCTTT
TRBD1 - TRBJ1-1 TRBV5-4 CASSPGQAFEAFF TGTGCCAGCAGCCCGGGACAGGCTTTTGAAGCTTTCTTT
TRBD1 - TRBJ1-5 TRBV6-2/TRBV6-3 CASNVRDRRHSNQPQHF TGTGCCAGCAACGTCCGGGACAGACGCCATAGCAATCAGCCCCAGCATTTT
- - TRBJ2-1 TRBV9 CASSVGGDAYNEQFF TGTGCCAGCAGCGTAGGTGGGGACGCCTACAATGAGCAGTTCTTC
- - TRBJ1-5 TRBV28 CASDNHGGNQPQHF TGTGCCAGCGACAACCATGGGGGAAATCAGCCCCAGCATTTT
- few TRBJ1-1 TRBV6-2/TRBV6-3 CASSYGGYTEAFF TGTGCCAGCAGTTACGGGGGATACACTGAAGCTTTCTTT
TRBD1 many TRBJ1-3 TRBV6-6 CASSSRPTGASGNTIYF TGTGCCAGCAGTTCCCGTCCAACAGGGGCATCTGGAAACACCATATATTTT
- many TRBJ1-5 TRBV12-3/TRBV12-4 CASSRNQPQHF TGTGCCAGCAGCCGGAATCAGCCCCAGCATTTT
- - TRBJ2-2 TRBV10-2 CASRVGQRNTGELFF TGCGCCAGCCGGGTGGGGCAGCGAAACACCGGGGAGCTGTTTTTT
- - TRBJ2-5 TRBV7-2 CASSLGQRGETQYF TGTGCCAGCAGCTTAGGCCAGAGGGGGGAGACCCAGTACTTC
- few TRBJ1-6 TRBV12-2 CASRLEVYSSYNSPLHF TGTGCAAGTCGCTTAGAAGTTTACAGCTCCTATAATTCACCCCTCCACTTT
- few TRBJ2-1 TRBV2 CASSQGWSNEQFF TGTGCCAGCAGCCAAGGCTGGAGCAATGAGCAGTTCTTC
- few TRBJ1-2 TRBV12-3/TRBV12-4 CASSFLTYGYTF TGTGCCAGCAGTTTTCTGACCTATGGCTACACCTTC
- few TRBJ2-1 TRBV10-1 CASPPHHSNNEQFF TGCGCCAGTCCCCCTCATCACTCAAACAATGAGCAGTTCTTC
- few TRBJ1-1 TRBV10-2 CASRSGNTEAFF TGCGCCAGCAGATCAGGGAACACTGAAGCTTTCTTT
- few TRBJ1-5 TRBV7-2 CASSTSVNQPQHF TGTGCCAGCAGCACGTCCGTTAATCAGCCCCAGCATTTT